Below, 22 T cell receptor beta chains from the same sample are listed, as sequenced in a study of T cells in Graves' hyperthyroidism and ophthalmopathy. RNA transcripts provided the source from which TCR beta CDR3 regions were amplified. An initial round of RT-PCR targeting the TCR CDR3 relied on the HTBI primer set. TCRdb re-analysed the multiplex PCR reads in MiXCR, keeping a single row per CDR3 protein. The table records fewer than 700,000 distinct CDR3 sequences, 15% to 20% of them present only once. The sequencing input was blood. The receptors here all came from a woman in her thirties with Graves' hyperthyroidism.

For this clonotype: A much larger clone sits a single nucleotide away, making a read error possible. The genes are TRBV20-1 and TRBJ2-7; possibly TRBD1 or TRBD2 for D (5 bases each). V lost 7 bases, J lost 2 bases, and 12 bases lay in between. From germline, CDR1 is DFQATT and CDR2 SNEGSKA (reference sequence). This CDR3 has 12 amino acids. The DNA for the CDR3 is TGCAGTGTTGAGGGGACGGCCTACGAGCAGTACTTC. This sequence encodes CSVEGTAYEQYF.

This clonotype was counted between two and nine times. V is TRBV6-4 and J is TRBJ2-2; possible D gene TRBD2, 5 bases. This CDR3 is 13 amino acids long. Looked up from germline, CDR1 is MRHNA and CDR2 is SNTAGT. Trimming stripped 3 bases from V and 3 bases from J, with 5 bases between. CDR3 nucleotide sequence: TGTGCCAGCAGTGAGCGGGACACCGGGGAGCTGTTTTTT. Translating it yields CASSERDTGELFF.

In its sample, this clonotype was seen many times. The rearrangement joins TRBV20-1 to TRBJ2-7; 11 nucleotides agree with TRBD2. The V gene's germline CDR1 is DFQATT and CDR2 SNEGSKA (reference sequence). The CDR3 totals 15 residues. V trimming: 3 bases; J trimming: 2 bases; junction bases outside the gene matches: 6. This chain's CDR3 is CSASGGTSGAYEQYF. Written as DNA, the CDR3 is TGCAGTGCTAGCGGGGGGACTAGCGGAGCCTACGAGCAGTACTTC.

This clonotype appeared many times. The V call is TRBV2, the J call TRBJ2-7; 9 positions agree with TRBD2. The germline gives CDR1 SNHLY, CDR2 FYNNEI. V was pared by 1 base and J by 4 bases, with 8 bases of the junction left unmatched. This CDR3 comprises 16 residues. CDR3 nucleotides: TGTGCCAGCAGTGAAGAGGTAGCGGGAGATCTGTACGAGCAGTACTTC. Its translation: CASSEEVAGDLYEQYF.

This clonotype came up a few times. The chain carries TRBV7-2 and TRBJ2-6, with 7 positions matching TRBD1. Germline CDR1 is SGHTA and CDR2 is FQGNSA. This CDR3 is built from 17 residues. The V gene end was trimmed by 4 bases and the J gene end by 0 bases; junction bases not matched to a gene: 6. CDR3 residues: CASSSPGQSSGANVLTF. The CDR3 nucleotides are TGTGCCAGCAGCTCGCCGGGACAGAGCTCTGGGGCCAACGTCCTGACTTTC.

This clonotype has at least ten counts. The DNA for the CDR3 is TGTGCCAGCAGTTTACTAGCGGGAGTTACAGATACGCAGTATTTT. Its protein product is CASSLLAGVTDTQYF. This chain uses TRBV28 with TRBJ2-3; 10 nucleotides match TRBD2. Unmatched junction bases numbered 2, after V lost 2 bases and J lost 3 bases. From germline, CDR1 is MDHEN and CDR2 SYDVKM. The CDR3 is made up of 15 amino acids.

In this sample, this clonotype turned up many times. This chain connects TRBV28 to TRBJ2-1; D unclear. V was pared by 2 bases and J by 4 bases, with 12 bases between. This CDR3 spans 15 amino acids. The germline CDR1 and CDR2 sequences are MDHEN and SYDVKM. Here the CDR3 DNA reads TGTGCCAGCAGTTTAAGGCAGGCCCCTTACAATGAGCAGTTCTTC. Residues: CASSLRQAPYNEQFF.

The chain uses TRBV6-2 or TRBV6-3 and TRBJ2-1; D uncertain. The CDR3 covers 13 residues. Germline CDR1 MNHEY, CDR2 SVGEGT. Trimming cost V 6 bases and J 4 bases, with 10 bases left between them. The CDR3 region has the DNA TGTGCCAGCAGGGGCCAGCATTACAATGAGCAGTTCTTC. This encodes CASRGQHYNEQFF.

This rearrangement joins TRBV3-1 to TRBJ2-7, with D perhaps assigned TRBD1 or TRBD2 (5 bases each). The germline gives CDR1 LGHDT, CDR2 YNNKEL (reference sequence). The CDR3 length is 14 residues. The ends were cut back, 4 bases at V and 3 bases at J, with 13 bases in the middle. The CDR3 nucleotides read TGTGCCAGCAGCCTAGGGGAGAGCAGCTACGAGCAGTACTTC. Residues: CASSLGESSYEQYF.

This clonotype was detected ten times or more. The CDR3 region has the DNA TGTGCCAGCAGTGAGGTAGCGGGACTGTACGAGCAGTACTTC. Translation gives CASSEVAGLYEQYF. The chain recombines TRBV2 with TRBJ2-7; 8 nucleotides match TRBD2. The germline V gene has CDR1 SNHLY and CDR2 FYNNEI. The ends lost 3 bases at V and 4 bases at J; junction bases unmatched: 5. The CDR3 covers 14 residues.

This clonotype was picked up a small number of times. The CDR3 here is CASSYAGTVYGYTF. As DNA, the CDR3 is TGTGCCAGCAGTTACGCCGGGACAGTCTATGGCTACACCTTC. The V call is TRBV6-2 or TRBV6-3, the J call TRBJ1-2; 7 bases match TRBD1. J lost 4 bases, V lost 2 bases, and 4 bases had no gene match. Germline lookup yields CDR1 MNHEY and CDR2 SVGEGT. The CDR3 runs to 14 residues.

This clonotype was found many times. The rearrangement links TRBV4-1 to TRBJ2-1; 9 nucleotides align to TRBD2. Germline V gene lookup returns CDR1 MGHRA and CDR2 YSYEKL. V gave up 0 bases and J gave up 0 bases; unmatched junction bases: 3. The CDR3 length is 17 residues. The CDR3 nucleotides are TGCGCCAGCAGCCAAGATGGTAGCGGGAGCTCCTACAATGAGCAGTTCTTC. It encodes CASSQDGSGSSYNEQFF.

J is TRBJ1-1 and V is TRBV29-1, with TRBD1 as a possible D gene (5 bases). The CDR3 has 11 amino acids. Trimming took off 8 bases at V and 11 bases at J, with 18 bases between the two ends. CDR1 and CDR2 from the germline V gene are SQVTM and ANQGSEA. CDR3 sequence: CSWSGGERAFF. CDR3 nucleotide sequence: TGCAGCTGGAGCGGGGGGGAGAGGGCTTTCTTT.

Concerning this clonotype: At one of its ends the junction is not consistent with the germline gene, which may arise from a read error. The genes are TRBV28 and TRBJ2-7; unclear D gene. Germline V lookup: CDR1 MDHEN, CDR2 SYDVKM. This CDR3 is built from 15 residues. DNA for the CDR3: TGTGCCAACAGTCCTCCATTCGGTGCCATCTACGAGCAGTACTTC. Amino acids: CANSPPFGAIYEQYF.

Concerning this clonotype: A single base separates this from a much larger clone, so it may be a read error. Here the CDR3 DNA reads TGTGCCAGCAGTGATGGGGGAACTCAGCCCCAGCATTTT. This codes for CASSDGGTQPQHF. The J gene is TRBJ1-5, the V gene TRBV2; D may be TRBD1 (5 bases). The CDR3 loop spans 13 amino acids. The V and J ends lost 3 bases and 6 bases respectively, with 9 bases between them. Germline CDR1 reads SNHLY; CDR2 reads FYNNEI.

This clonotype was seen at least ten times. The chain uses TRBV20-1 and TRBJ1-4; D is perhaps TRBD1 (5 bases). V lost 5 bases and J lost 4, with 11 bases in between. From germline, CDR1 is DFQATT and CDR2 SNEGSKA (reference sequence). The CDR3 contains 13 residues. CDR3 DNA sequence: TGCAGTGCTGGGGGGACCGATAATGAAAAACTGTTTTTT. It is translated as CSAGGTDNEKLFF.

This clonotype has a count of ten or more. V usage is TRBV20-1 and J usage is TRBJ2-5, with 14 bases fitting TRBD2. From germline, CDR1 is DFQATT and CDR2 SNEGSKA (reference sequence). The CDR3 is 15 amino acids. V trimming: 1 base; J trimming: 5 bases; junction bases outside the gene matches: 3. CDR3 nucleotides: TGCAGTGCTAGAGCCGGGACTAGCGGGAGCGAGACCCAGTACTTC. The encoded protein is CSARAGTSGSETQYF.

The table lists this clonotype with many counts. The chain recombines TRBV6-2 or TRBV6-3 with TRBJ2-1; no reliable D call. The CDR3 covers 15 residues. V was pared by 7 bases and J by 3 bases, with 16 bases between. Germline CDR1 MNHEY, CDR2 SVGEGT. The CDR3 spells CASTVRGPGYNEQFF. The CDR3 DNA reads TGTGCCAGCACCGTGCGTGGACCCGGCTACAATGAGCAGTTCTTC.

The chain couples TRBV2 to TRBJ2-5, with D perhaps matching TRBD1 (5 bases). Trimming cost V 5 bases and J 5 bases, with 12 bases left between them. Germline-derived CDR1 and CDR2 are SNHLY and FYNNEI. This CDR3 region has 13 residues. In nucleotides, the CDR3 is TGTGCCAGCAGTCGACAGACGTCGGAGACCCAGTACTTC. Its translation: CASSRQTSETQYF.

This clonotype was observed a few times. J is TRBJ1-1 and V is TRBV18; the match to TRBD1 covers 8 bases. Germline V gene data show CDR1 as KGHSH and CDR2 as LQKENI. V lost 1 base and J lost 3; bases outside the gene matches: 4. The CDR3 contains 15 residues. CDR3 in DNA: TGTGCCAGCTCACCACGAGCACAGGGGGACACTGAAGCTTTCTTT. It is translated as CASSPRAQGDTEAFF.

CDR3 bases: TGTGCCAGCAGCGGGACGGGCTCCTACGAGCAGTTCTTC. Translated, it gives CASSGTGSYEQFF. The rearrangement joins TRBV6-1 to TRBJ2-1, with D tentatively TRBD1 or TRBD2 (5 bases each). The germline V gene encodes CDR1 MNHNS and CDR2 SASEGT. The CDR3 runs 13 residues. The germline V and J ends were trimmed by 6 bases and 10 bases, with 16 bases remaining between them.

This rearrangement joins TRBV9 to TRBJ1-3, with a weak D call TRBD1 (5 bases). V dropped 3 bases and J dropped 2 bases, with 6 bases sitting between them. The CDR3 is 13 residues long. Germline loops: CDR1 SGDLS, CDR2 YYNGEE. CDR3 DNA: TGTGCCAGCAGCGCAGGGCCTGGAAACACCATATATTTT. This encodes CASSAGPGNTIYF.